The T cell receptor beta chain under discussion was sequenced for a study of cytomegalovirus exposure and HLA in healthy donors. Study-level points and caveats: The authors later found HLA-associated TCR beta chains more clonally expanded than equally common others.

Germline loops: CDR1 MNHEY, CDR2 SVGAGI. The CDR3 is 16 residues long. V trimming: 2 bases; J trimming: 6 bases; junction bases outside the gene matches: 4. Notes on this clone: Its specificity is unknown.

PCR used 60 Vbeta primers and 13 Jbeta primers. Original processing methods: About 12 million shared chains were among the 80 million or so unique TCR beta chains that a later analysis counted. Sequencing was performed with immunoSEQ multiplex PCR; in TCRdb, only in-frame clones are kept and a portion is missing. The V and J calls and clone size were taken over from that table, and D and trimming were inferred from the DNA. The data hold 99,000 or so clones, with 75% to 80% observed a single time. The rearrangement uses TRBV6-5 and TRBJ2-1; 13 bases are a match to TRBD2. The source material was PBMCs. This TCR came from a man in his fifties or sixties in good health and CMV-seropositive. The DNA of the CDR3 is TGTGCCAGCAGTTACGATACTAGCGGGGGGGCCAATGAGCAGTTCTTC. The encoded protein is CASSYDTSGGANEQFF.